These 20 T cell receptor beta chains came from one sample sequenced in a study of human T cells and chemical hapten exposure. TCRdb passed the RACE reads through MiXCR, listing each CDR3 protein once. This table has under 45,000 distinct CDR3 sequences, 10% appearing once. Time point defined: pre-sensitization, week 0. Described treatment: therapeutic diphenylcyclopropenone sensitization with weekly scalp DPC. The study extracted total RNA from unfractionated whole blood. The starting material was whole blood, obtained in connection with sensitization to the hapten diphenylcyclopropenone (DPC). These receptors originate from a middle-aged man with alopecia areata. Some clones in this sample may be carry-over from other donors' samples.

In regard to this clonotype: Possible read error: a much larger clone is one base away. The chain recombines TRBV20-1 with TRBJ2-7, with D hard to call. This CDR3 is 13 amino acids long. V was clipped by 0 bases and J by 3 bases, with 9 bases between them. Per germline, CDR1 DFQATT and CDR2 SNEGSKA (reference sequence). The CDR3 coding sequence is TGCAGTGCTAGAGAACCCATCATCTACGAGCAGTACTTC. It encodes CSAREPIIYEQYF.

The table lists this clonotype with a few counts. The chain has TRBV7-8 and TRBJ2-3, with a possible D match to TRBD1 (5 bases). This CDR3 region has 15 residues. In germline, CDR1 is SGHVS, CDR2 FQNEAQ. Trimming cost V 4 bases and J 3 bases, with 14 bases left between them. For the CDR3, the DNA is TGTGCCAGCAGCTGGGGCGGCCCCGGAACAGATACGCAGTATTTT. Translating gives CASSWGGPGTDTQYF.

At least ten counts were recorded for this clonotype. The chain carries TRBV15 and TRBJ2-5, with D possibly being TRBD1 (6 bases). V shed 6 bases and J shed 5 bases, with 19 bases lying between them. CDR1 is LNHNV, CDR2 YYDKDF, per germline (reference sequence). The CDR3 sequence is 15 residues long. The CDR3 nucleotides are TGTGCCACCAGTCTAGGACAGACACCCTCGGAGACCCAGTACTTC. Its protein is CATSLGQTPSETQYF.

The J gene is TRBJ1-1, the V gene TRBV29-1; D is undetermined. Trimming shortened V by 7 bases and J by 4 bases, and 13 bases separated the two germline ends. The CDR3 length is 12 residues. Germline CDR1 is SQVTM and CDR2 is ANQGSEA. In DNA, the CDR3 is TGCAGCGCTACGACCGGTGGCACTGAAGCTTTCTTT. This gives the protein CSATTGGTEAFF.

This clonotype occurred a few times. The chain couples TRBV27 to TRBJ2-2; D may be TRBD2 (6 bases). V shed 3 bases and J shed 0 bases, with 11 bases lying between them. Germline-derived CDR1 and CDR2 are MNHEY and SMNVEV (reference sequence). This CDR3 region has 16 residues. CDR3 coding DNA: TGTGCCAGCAGTTTCGGGGGATTGACGAACACCGGGGAGCTGTTTTTT. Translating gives CASSFGGLTNTGELFF.

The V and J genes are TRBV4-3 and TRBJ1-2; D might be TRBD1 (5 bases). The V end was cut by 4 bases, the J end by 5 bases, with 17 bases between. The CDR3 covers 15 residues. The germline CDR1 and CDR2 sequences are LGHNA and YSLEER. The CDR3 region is CASSLEAGYSYGYTF. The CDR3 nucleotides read TGCGCCAGCAGCCTTGAGGCAGGGTATTCTTATGGCTACACCTTC.

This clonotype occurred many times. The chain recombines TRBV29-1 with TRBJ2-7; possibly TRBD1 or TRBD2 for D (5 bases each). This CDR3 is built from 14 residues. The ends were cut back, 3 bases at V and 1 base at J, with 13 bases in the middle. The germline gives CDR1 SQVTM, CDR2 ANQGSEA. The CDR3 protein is CSVEERGRSYEQYF. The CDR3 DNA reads TGCAGCGTTGAGGAGAGGGGAAGATCCTACGAGCAGTACTTC.

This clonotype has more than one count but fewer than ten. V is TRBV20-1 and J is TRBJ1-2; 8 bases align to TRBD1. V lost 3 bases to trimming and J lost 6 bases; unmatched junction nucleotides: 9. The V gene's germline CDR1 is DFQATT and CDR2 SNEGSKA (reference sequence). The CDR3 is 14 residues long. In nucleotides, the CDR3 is TGCAGTGCTAGGGCGCAGGGGGCCGGGGATGGCTACACCTTC. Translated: CSARAQGAGDGYTF.

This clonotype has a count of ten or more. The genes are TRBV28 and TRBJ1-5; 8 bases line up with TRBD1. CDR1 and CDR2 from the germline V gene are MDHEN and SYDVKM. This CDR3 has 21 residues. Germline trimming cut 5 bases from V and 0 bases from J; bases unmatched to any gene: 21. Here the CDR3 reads CASSLLATRQGRILSNQPQHF. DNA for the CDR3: TGTGCCAGCAGTCTTTTGGCCACCCGACAGGGGAGGATACTTAGCAATCAGCCCCAGCATTTT.

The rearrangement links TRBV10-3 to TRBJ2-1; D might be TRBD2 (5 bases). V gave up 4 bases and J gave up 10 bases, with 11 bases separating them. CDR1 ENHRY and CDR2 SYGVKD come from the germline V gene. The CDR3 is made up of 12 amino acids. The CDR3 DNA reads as TGTGCCATCAGTGGTGCCTCGGGGGAGCAGTTCTTC. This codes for CAISGASGEQFF.

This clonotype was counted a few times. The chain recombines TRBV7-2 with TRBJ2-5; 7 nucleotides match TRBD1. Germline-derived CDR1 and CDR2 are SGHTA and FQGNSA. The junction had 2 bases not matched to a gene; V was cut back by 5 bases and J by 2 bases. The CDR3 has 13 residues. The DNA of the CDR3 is TGTGCCAGCAGCAAGGGACAGCAAGAGACCCAGTACTTC. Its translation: CASSKGQQETQYF.

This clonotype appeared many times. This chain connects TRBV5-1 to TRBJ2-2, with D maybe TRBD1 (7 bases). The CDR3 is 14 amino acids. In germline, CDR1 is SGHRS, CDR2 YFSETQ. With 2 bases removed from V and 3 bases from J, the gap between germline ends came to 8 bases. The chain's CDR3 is CASSFRGDTGELFF. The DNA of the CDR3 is TGCGCCAGCAGCTTCAGGGGGGACACCGGGGAGCTGTTTTTT.

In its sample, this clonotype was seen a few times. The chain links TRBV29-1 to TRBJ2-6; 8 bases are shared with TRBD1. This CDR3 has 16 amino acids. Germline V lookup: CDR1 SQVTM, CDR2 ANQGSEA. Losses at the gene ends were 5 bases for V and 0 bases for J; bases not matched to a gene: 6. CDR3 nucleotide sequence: TGCAGCGTTACCGGACAGGGTCACTCTGGGGCCAACGTCCTGACTTTC. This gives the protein CSVTGQGHSGANVLTF.

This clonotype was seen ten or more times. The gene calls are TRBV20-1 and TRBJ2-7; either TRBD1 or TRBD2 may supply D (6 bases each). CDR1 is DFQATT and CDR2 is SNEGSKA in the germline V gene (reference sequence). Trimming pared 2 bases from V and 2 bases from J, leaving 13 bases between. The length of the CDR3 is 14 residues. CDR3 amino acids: CSARRQGGTYEQYF. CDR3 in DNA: TGCAGTGCTAGACGGCAAGGGGGGACCTACGAGCAGTACTTC.

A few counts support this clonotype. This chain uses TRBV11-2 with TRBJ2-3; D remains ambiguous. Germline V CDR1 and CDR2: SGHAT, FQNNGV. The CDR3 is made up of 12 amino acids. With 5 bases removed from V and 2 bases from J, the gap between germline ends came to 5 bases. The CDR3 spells CASSQDTDTQYF. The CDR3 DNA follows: TGTGCCAGCAGCCAGGACACAGATACGCAGTATTTT.

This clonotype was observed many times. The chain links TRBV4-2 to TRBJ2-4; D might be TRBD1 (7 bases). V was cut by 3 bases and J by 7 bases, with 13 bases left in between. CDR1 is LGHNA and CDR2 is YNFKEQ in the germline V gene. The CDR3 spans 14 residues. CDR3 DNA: TGTGCCAGCAGCCAGGAACAGGGGAGGAACATTCAGTACTTC. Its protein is CASSQEQGRNIQYF.

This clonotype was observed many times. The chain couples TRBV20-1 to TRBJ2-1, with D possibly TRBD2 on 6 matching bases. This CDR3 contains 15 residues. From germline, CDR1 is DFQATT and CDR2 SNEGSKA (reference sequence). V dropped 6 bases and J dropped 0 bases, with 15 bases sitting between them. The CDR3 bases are TGCAGTGCGCCCCTAGCGTCGAGCTCCTACAATGAGCAGTTCTTC. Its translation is CSAPLASSSYNEQFF.

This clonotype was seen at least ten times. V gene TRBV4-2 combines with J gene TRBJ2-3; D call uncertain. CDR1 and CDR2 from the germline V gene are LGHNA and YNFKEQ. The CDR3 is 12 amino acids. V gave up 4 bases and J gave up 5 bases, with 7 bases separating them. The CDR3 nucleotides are TGTGCCAGCAGCCTGAGTCGAGATACGCAGTATTTT. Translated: CASSLSRDTQYF.

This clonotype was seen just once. The CDR3: CASSQSLGGGYEQFF. The CDR3 DNA is TGTGCCAGCAGCCAAAGTCTAGGGGGCGGCTATGAGCAGTTCTTC. This chain uses TRBV4-2 with TRBJ2-1; 7 bases are a match to TRBD1. The CDR3 contains 15 residues. V was clipped by 2 bases and J by 8 bases; unmatched bases: 9. Germline V gene sequence: CDR1 LGHNA, CDR2 YNFKEQ.

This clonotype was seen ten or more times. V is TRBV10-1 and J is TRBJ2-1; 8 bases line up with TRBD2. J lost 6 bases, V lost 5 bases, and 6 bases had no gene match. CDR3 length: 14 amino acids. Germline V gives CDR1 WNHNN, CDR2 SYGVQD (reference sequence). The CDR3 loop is CASSRRREANEQFF. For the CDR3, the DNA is TGCGCCAGCAGTCGGAGGCGGGAGGCCAATGAGCAGTTCTTC.